This TCR beta chain was captured by sequencing in a study of blood T cell repertoires in COVID-19. Clones were sequenced by immunoSEQ multiplex PCR, and TCRdb holds only the in-frame ones, with some missing. This sample has under 400,000 clones, with approximately 88% found just once. Germline values: CDR1 SEHNR, CDR2 FQNEAQ (reference sequence). CDR3 size: 15 residues. The junction had 12 bases not matched to a gene; V was cut back by 5 bases and J by 8 bases. The rearrangement links TRBV7-9 to TRBJ2-1; 7 nucleotides line up with TRBD2. This TCR was sampled from a woman in her twenties or thirties with COVID-19, enrolled during active disease. Sequences were obtained from peripheral blood. CDR3 coding DNA: TGTGCCAGCAGCCACTGGAGCGGGGCGAAGGATGAGCAGTTCTTC. This gives the protein CASSHWSGAKDEQFF.